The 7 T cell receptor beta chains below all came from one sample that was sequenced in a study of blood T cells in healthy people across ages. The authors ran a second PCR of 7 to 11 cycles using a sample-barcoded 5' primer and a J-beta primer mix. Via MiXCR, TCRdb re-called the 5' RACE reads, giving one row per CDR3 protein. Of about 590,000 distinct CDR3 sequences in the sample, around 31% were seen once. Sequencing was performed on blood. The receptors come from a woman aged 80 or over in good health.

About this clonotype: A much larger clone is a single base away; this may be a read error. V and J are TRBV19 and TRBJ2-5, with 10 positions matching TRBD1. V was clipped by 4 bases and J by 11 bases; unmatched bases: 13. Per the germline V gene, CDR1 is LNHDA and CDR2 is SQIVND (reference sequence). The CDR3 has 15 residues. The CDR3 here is CASSTDRGLGNEQYF. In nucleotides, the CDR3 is TGTGCCAGTAGTACAGACAGGGGGCTCGGTAATGAGCAGTACTTC.

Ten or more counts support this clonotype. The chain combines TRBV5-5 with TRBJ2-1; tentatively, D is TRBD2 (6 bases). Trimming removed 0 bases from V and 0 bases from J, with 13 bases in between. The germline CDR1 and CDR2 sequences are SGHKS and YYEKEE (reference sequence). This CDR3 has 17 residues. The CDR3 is CASSLVSGVSSYNEQFF. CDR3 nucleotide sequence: TGTGCCAGCAGCTTGGTGTCGGGGGTAAGCTCCTACAATGAGCAGTTCTTC.

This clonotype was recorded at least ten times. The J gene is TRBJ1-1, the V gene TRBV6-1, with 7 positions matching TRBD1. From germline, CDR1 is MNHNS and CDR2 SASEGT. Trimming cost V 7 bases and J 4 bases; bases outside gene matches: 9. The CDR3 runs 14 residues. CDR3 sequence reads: CASTTSGGATEAFF. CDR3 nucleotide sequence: TGTGCCAGCACCACTTCAGGGGGGGCCACTGAAGCTTTCTTT.

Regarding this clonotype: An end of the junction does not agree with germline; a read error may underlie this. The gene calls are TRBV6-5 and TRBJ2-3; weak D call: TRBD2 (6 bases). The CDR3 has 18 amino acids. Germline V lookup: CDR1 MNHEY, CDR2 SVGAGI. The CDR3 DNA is TGTGCCAGCAATTACCGCGGCCCACCGGGACTTAGCACAGATACGCAGTATTTT. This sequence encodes CASNYRGPPGLSTDTQYF.

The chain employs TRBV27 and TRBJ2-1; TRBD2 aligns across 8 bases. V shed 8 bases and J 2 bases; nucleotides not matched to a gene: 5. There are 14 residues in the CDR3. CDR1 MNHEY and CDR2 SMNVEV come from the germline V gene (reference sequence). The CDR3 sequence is CASFRGGAYNEQFF. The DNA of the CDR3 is TGTGCCAGCTTTCGGGGGGGCGCCTACAATGAGCAGTTCTTC.

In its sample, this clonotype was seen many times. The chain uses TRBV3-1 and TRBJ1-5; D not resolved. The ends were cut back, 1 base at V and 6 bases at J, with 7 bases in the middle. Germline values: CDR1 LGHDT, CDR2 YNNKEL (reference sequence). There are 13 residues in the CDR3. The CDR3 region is CASSQAPGQPQHF. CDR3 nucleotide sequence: TGTGCCAGCAGCCAAGCCCCAGGTCAGCCCCAGCATTTT. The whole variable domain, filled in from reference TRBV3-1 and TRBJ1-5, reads DTAVSQTPKYLVTQMGNDKSIKCEQNLGHDTMYWYKQDSKKFLKIMFSYNNKELIINETVPNRFSPKSPDKAHLNLHINSLELGDSAVYFCASSQAPGQPQHFGDGTRLSIL.

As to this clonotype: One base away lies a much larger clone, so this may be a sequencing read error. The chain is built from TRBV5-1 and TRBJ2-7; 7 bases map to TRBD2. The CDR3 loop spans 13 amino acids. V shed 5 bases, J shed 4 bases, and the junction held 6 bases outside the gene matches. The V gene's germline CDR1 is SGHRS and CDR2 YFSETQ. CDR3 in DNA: TGCGCCAGCAGGCGCAGCGGGGTGTACGAGCAGTACTTC. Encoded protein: CASRRSGVYEQYF.